Shown below are 24 T cell receptor beta chains from a single sample sequenced in a study of T cells after posttransplantation cyclophosphamide. Cyclophosphamide on days +3 and +4 followed busulfan-fludarabine conditioning and a marrow graft. Sequencing used immunoSEQ multiplex PCR; TCRdb keeps in-frame clones, though not all of them. This sample has 30,000 to 45,000 clones, with around 80% found just once. Specimen: CD4+ T cells sorted from blood, collected just over 1,900 days after a stem cell transplant with posttransplant cyclophosphamide. The origin of the receptors is a female patient in her forties who received an allogeneic stem cell transplant from a related donor, was CMV-positive, and had no GVHD. T cells may partly derive from the graft donor.

The chain uses TRBV19 and TRBJ1-2; D unclear. Germline V gene lookup returns CDR1 LNHDA and CDR2 SQIVND (reference sequence). The CDR3 covers 15 residues. The germline V and J ends were trimmed by 6 bases and 0 bases, with 14 bases remaining between them. The DNA of the CDR3 is TGTGCCAGTAGACCTGGGGAGTACCCTAACTATGGCTACACCTTC. It encodes CASRPGEYPNYGYTF.

This sequence joins TRBV18 and TRBJ2-1; no reliable D call. CDR1 is KGHSH and CDR2 is LQKENI in the germline V gene. V shed 4 bases and J shed 8 bases, with 6 bases lying between them. This CDR3 is 11 amino acids long. The CDR3 nucleotides are TGTGCCAGCTCACGTTCGTATGAGCAGTTCTTC. Translation gives CASSRSYEQFF.

V usage is TRBV28 and J usage is TRBJ1-6; no reliable D call. This CDR3 comprises 15 residues. CDR1 is MDHEN and CDR2 is SYDVKM in the germline V gene. V lost 1 base, J lost 4 bases, and 8 bases lay in between. The chain's CDR3 is CASSLFQIYNSPLHF. The DNA of the CDR3 is TGTGCCAGCAGTTTATTCCAGATTTATAATTCACCCCTCCACTTT.

The chain joins TRBV7-2 to TRBJ1-2, with TRBD1 matching 11 bases. V shed 4 bases and J 5 bases; nucleotides not matched to a gene: 6. The germline gives CDR1 SGHTA, CDR2 FQGNSA. The CDR3 has 15 amino acids. This CDR3 reads CASSSTGTGGYGYTF. CDR3 in DNA: TGTGCCAGCAGCTCGACAGGGACAGGGGGTTATGGCTACACCTTC.

This chain links TRBV5-4 with TRBJ2-6; D unclear. V lost 5 bases to trimming and J lost 1 base, with 16 bases between them. Per germline, CDR1 SGHNT and CDR2 YYREEE (reference sequence). This CDR3 contains 17 residues. CDR3 sequence (DNA): TGTGCCAGCAGTTCGAAGCTCCTCGAGTCTGGGGCCAACGTCCTGACTTTC. Protein: CASSSKLLESGANVLTF. Full variable domain (remainder filled in from reference TRBV5-4 and TRBJ2-6): ETGVTQSPTHLIKTRGQQVTLRCSSQSGHNTVSWYQQALGQGPQFIFQYYREEENGRGNFPPRFSGLQFPNYSSELNVNALELDDSALYLCASSSKLLESGANVLTFGAGSRLTVL.

The chain recombines TRBV29-1 with TRBJ1-2; 7 nucleotides match TRBD1. The CDR3 has 13 amino acids. Losses at the gene ends were 4 bases for V and 1 base for J; bases not matched to a gene: 3. From germline, CDR1 is SQVTM and CDR2 ANQGSEA. The CDR3 coding sequence is TGCAGCGTTGGACAGGGAAGTAACTATGGCTACACCTTC. Translated: CSVGQGSNYGYTF.

The chain has TRBV6-1 and TRBJ1-1, with D hard to call. V lost 1 base and J lost 5, with 14 bases in between. Germline values: CDR1 MNHNS, CDR2 SASEGT. The CDR3 is 15 amino acids. For the CDR3, the DNA is TGTGCCAGCAGTGAAGTTTACGGTCATTGGACTGAAGCTTTCTTT. Translating gives CASSEVYGHWTEAFF.

The table lists this clone with a few counts. The J gene is TRBJ1-6, the V gene TRBV6-1; 10 bases are a match to TRBD1. The V and J ends lost 6 bases and 6 bases, in that order; junction bases with no gene match: 5. This CDR3 region has 15 residues. Germline V CDR1 and CDR2: MNHNS, SASEGT. Written as DNA, the CDR3 is TGTGCCAGCAGATTGGGGGACAGGGGTAATTCACCCCTCCACTTT. Translating gives CASRLGDRGNSPLHF.

The chain links TRBV14 to TRBJ2-7; D gene unclear. The CDR3 spans 13 residues. V dropped 2 bases and J dropped 6 bases, with 11 bases sitting between them. CDR1 and CDR2 (germline): SGHDN, FVKESK. As DNA, the CDR3 is TGTGCCAGCAGCCAAACAGTCCTCCGCGAGCAGTACTTC. Protein product: CASSQTVLREQYF.

The J gene is TRBJ1-4, the V gene TRBV7-2; D unresolved. Trimming removed 1 base from V and 8 bases from J, with 17 bases in between. Germline-derived CDR1 and CDR2 are SGHTA and FQGNSA. CDR3 length: 16 residues. The CDR3 region has the DNA TGTGCCAGCAGCTTAGTGTTGGGAGCCACTTTCGAAAAACTGTTTTTT. It translates to CASSLVLGATFEKLFF.

The CDR3: CASSPRLLTEQYF. The CDR3 DNA reads TGCGCCAGCAGCCCCAGGCTCCTTACCGAGCAGTACTTC. The chain couples TRBV4-3 to TRBJ2-7, with D uncertain. The CDR3 runs 13 residues. Germline V lookup: CDR1 LGHNA, CDR2 YSLEER. V was shortened by 4 bases and J by 6 bases, with 13 bases between the two germline ends.

This clone was detected only a few times. The rearrangement uses TRBV7-2 and TRBJ1-5; D uncertain. V was cut by 4 bases and J by 7 bases, with 11 bases left in between. The CDR3 length is 13 residues. CDR1 and CDR2 (germline): SGHTA, FQGNSA. CDR3 in DNA: TGTGCCAGCAGCTCTGACCTAGTGCAGCCCCAGCATTTT. This codes for CASSSDLVQPQHF.

The chain joins TRBV27 to TRBJ1-6; the match to TRBD1 covers 8 bases. The germline gives CDR1 MNHEY, CDR2 SMNVEV (reference sequence). CDR3 length: 16 residues. V was pared by 5 bases and J by 0 bases, with 3 bases of the junction left unmatched. The chain's CDR3 is CASSRDRSSYNSPLHF. The CDR3 DNA follows: TGTGCCAGCAGTCGGGACAGGTCCTCCTATAATTCACCCCTCCACTTT.

The chain combines TRBV7-8 with TRBJ2-1; 10 positions match TRBD2. Germline V gene data show CDR1 as SGHVS and CDR2 as FQNEAQ. The CDR3 covers 16 residues. Losses at the gene ends were 3 bases for V and 2 bases for J; bases not matched to a gene: 4. The CDR3 protein is CASSFGGLATYNEQFF. The CDR3 DNA reads as TGTGCCAGCAGCTTCGGGGGACTAGCGACCTACAATGAGCAGTTCTTC.

By proportion, this clone is medium-sized (0.01 to 0.1%). The chain couples TRBV29-1 to TRBJ2-7; 9 bases agree with TRBD1. CDR3 size: 16 residues. Trimming removed 1 base from V and 5 bases from J; junction bases left unmatched: 12. Germline assignment: CDR1 SQVTM and CDR2 ANQGSEA. CDR3 nucleotide sequence: TGCAGCGTTGAAGGTACAGGGACAGGGAGGTTCAACGAGCAGTACTTC. This codes for CSVEGTGTGRFNEQYF.

The V and J genes are TRBV6-5 and TRBJ1-5; 8 nucleotides match TRBD1. This CDR3 comprises 14 residues. Germline V gene data show CDR1 as MNHEY and CDR2 as SVGAGI. V lost 7 bases and J lost 5; bases outside the gene matches: 7. CDR3 sequence reads: CASNPRQGYQPQHF. In DNA, the CDR3 is TGTGCCAGCAATCCGAGACAGGGGTATCAGCCCCAGCATTTT.

The chain is built from TRBV6-1 and TRBJ1-4, with unresolved D. The CDR3 spans 15 residues. Trimming shortened V by 6 bases and J by 0 bases, and 11 bases separated the two germline ends. The germline CDR1 and CDR2 sequences are MNHNS and SASEGT. This chain's CDR3 is CASRREVATNEKLFF. CDR3 bases: TGTGCCAGCAGGAGGGAAGTGGCAACTAATGAAAAACTGTTTTTT.

This clone was recorded only once. The CDR3 DNA is TGTGCCAGTAGTAGTCCCCTAGGACAGGGGATTAACTATGGCTACACCTTC. It translates to CASSSPLGQGINYGYTF. The V call is TRBV19, the J call TRBJ1-2; 9 bases fit TRBD1. The CDR3 runs 17 residues. Germline loops: CDR1 LNHDA, CDR2 SQIVND (reference sequence). V was pared by 4 bases and J by 1 base, with 10 bases of the junction left unmatched.

This chain connects TRBV5-1 to TRBJ2-2, with D possibly TRBD1 on 6 matching bases. The ends were cut back, 1 base at V and 0 bases at J, with 13 bases in the middle. CDR3 length: 17 amino acids. Germline V gene lookup returns CDR1 SGHRS and CDR2 YFSETQ. This CDR3 reads CASSLSGGFSNTGELFF. In DNA form, the CDR3 reads TGCGCCAGCAGCTTGTCTGGGGGCTTTTCGAACACCGGGGAGCTGTTTTTT.

The rearrangement uses TRBV28 and TRBJ1-5, with TRBD1 matching over 7 bases. Germline trimming cut 6 bases from V and 7 bases from J; bases unmatched to any gene: 9. The CDR3 is 14 amino acids. The V gene's germline CDR1 is MDHEN and CDR2 SYDVKM. Here the CDR3 DNA reads TGTGCCAGCAGCTACAGGGACAGCGGGCAGCCCCAGCATTTT. Its translation: CASSYRDSGQPQHF.

This chain links TRBV4-1 with TRBJ2-2, with 9 bases lining up with TRBD1. This CDR3 is built from 15 residues. Germline CDR1 is MGHRA and CDR2 is YSYEKL. Germline trimming cut 10 bases from V and 0 bases from J; bases unmatched to any gene: 6. The CDR3 spells CATSRDRANTGELFF. The CDR3 DNA reads as TGCGCCACCTCCCGGGACAGGGCGAACACCGGGGAGCTGTTTTTT.

The genes are TRBV21-1 and TRBJ2-5; the table assigns TRBD1, which was not confirmed against the DNA. TRBV21-1 is recorded as a pseudogene. The CDR3 contains 17 residues. The DNA of the CDR3 is TGTGCCAGCAGCCCAAGGGGGATTACAGGGCTCCAAGAGACCCAGTACTTC. Amino acids: CASSPRGITGLQETQYF.

The chain carries TRBV7-6 and TRBJ2-1; D ambiguous. V lost 3 bases and J 8 bases, leaving 11 bases between the germline ends. The length of the CDR3 is 13 residues. Germline lookup yields CDR1 SGHVS and CDR2 FNYEAQ. In DNA form, the CDR3 reads TGTGCCAGCAGCTTCCAGGTTCCGGATGAGCAGTTCTTC. It is translated as CASSFQVPDEQFF.

The CDR3 nucleotides are TGTGCCAGCTCACCCCGGGAGAGCTCTGGAAACACCATATATTTT. Encoded protein: CASSPRESSGNTIYF. This chain joins TRBV18 and TRBJ1-3, with no clear D. Germline V gene data show CDR1 as KGHSH and CDR2 as LQKENI. The germline V and J ends were trimmed by 3 bases and 0 bases, with 9 bases remaining between them. CDR3 length: 15 residues.